This is a list of T cell receptor beta chains from one sample in a study of neurological immune-mediated disorders. TCRdb itself ran the 5' RACE reads through MiXCR, one entry per CDR3 protein. The sample shows tens of thousands of distinct CDR3 sequences, about 15% of them seen only once. The sequencing sample was made of CD4+ T cells from blood. Receptors originate from a female donor with HTLV-1-associated myelopathy (HAM/TSP). Each CDR3 is given with its conserved first and last residue. The D gene is left open where the match is weak. Part of the rows lack a size; the others show once, few, many or a class for expanded clones.

16	TRBV7-2	TRBD1	TRBJ1-2	few	CASSPESTGVGYGYTF	TGTGCCAGCAGTCCCGAATCCACAGGGGTTGGCTATGGCTACACCTTC
14	TRBV29-1	TRBD1	TRBJ1-1	.	CSVATRTGVTEAFF	TGCAGCGTCGCCACCCGGACAGGGGTAACTGAAGCTTTCTTT
13	TRBV5-1	TRBD1	TRBJ1-1	few	CASSWDRGTEAFF	TGCGCCAGCAGCTGGGACAGGGGCACTGAAGCTTTCTTT
13	TRBV7-2	.	TRBJ1-6	many	CASSLEEATPLHF	TGTGCCAGCAGCTTAGAGGAAGCGACACCCCTCCACTTT
13	TRBV10-3	.	TRBJ1-6	many	CAISGGQNSPLHF	TGTGCCATCAGTGGTGGACAGAATTCACCCCTCCACTTT
15	TRBV24-1	.	TRBJ1-3	medium-sized	CATSDMRSSGNTIYF	TGTGCCACCAGTGATATGCGGAGCTCTGGAAACACCATATATTTT
14	TRBV7-2	.	TRBJ2-1	many	CASSSSRAHNEQFF	TGTGCCAGCAGCTCTAGCAGGGCACACAATGAGCAGTTCTTC
15	TRBV5-1	TRBD2	TRBJ2-5	few	CASSLGLAGGETQYF	TGCGCCAGCAGCCTCGGACTAGCGGGAGGGGAGACCCAGTACTTC
17	TRBV5-1	TRBD1	TRBJ1-4	many	CASRTGTGRATNEKLFF	TGCGCCAGCAGAACCGGGACAGGTCGTGCGACTAATGAAAAACTGTTTTTT
11	TRBV20-1	.	TRBJ1-5	many	CSARKGPAQHF	TGCAGTGCTAGAAAAGGACCTGCCCAGCATTTT
17	TRBV4-1	TRBD2	TRBJ2-1	many	CASSQGLAGARYNEQFF	TGCGCCAGCAGCCAAGGTCTAGCGGGAGCTAGGTACAATGAGCAGTTCTTC
15	TRBV10-3	.	TRBJ1-1	many	CAISESDVRNTEAFF	TGTGCCATCAGTGAGTCGGACGTCCGGAACACTGAAGCTTTCTTT
12	TRBV28	.	TRBJ1-6	medium-sized	CASSLLGSPLHF	TGTGCCAGCAGTTTATTGGGTTCACCCCTCCACTTT
14	TRBV24-1	.	TRBJ2-7	many	CATSDPRQSYEQYF	TGTGCCACCAGTGATCCTAGACAGTCCTACGAGCAGTACTTC
14	TRBV30	.	TRBJ1-2	.	CAWSVRQGSYGYTF	TGTGCCTGGAGTGTACGCCAGGGAAGCTATGGCTACACCTTC
15	TRBV12-3/TRBV12-4	.	TRBJ2-1	many	CASSKQGSSYNEQFF	TGTGCCAGCAGTAAACAGGGAAGCTCCTACAATGAGCAGTTCTTC
12	TRBV7-9	.	TRBJ2-3	.	CASSVGGDTHYF	TGTGCCAGCAGCGTCGGGGGAGATACGCATTATTTT
12	TRBV15	.	TRBJ2-7	.	CATSSSRGEQYF	TGTGCCACCAGCAGCTCCCGGGGAGAGCAGTACTTC